This T cell receptor beta chain was sequenced in a study of vaccination and CD4 T cells after COVID-19. Note on this clonotype: The antigen is unknown.

Study observations and caveats: Early timepoints after natural infection were not analyzed in these convalescent patients. The median SARS-CoV-2-reactive clonotype number increased from about 20 to 38, without statistical significance.

Treatment of the sample: 10-day PBMC culture with coronavirus spike peptide pools or control peptides (ViraFEST assay). Cultured CD4+ T cells had their DNA profiled by the Oncomine TCR Beta short-read assay. Each CDR3 protein gets one entry after TCRdb re-called the PCR reads with MiXCR. The data hold tens of thousands of distinct CDR3 sequences, with about three quarters observed a single time. The V gene's germline CDR1 is MDHEN and CDR2 SYDVKM. The CDR3 length is 18 residues. Trimming removed 7 bases from V and 1 base from J; junction bases left unmatched: 14. This clonotype was obtained from a human donor who had recovered from COVID-19. The chain combines TRBV28 with TRBJ1-5; 9 bases match TRBD1. Source material: CD4+ T cells from blood, cultured in vitro. The CDR3 DNA sequence: TGTGCCAGCAACTCACAGACAGGGGGAAAATCGAGCAATCAGCCCCAGCATTTT. Amino acids: CASNSQTGGKSSNQPQHF.